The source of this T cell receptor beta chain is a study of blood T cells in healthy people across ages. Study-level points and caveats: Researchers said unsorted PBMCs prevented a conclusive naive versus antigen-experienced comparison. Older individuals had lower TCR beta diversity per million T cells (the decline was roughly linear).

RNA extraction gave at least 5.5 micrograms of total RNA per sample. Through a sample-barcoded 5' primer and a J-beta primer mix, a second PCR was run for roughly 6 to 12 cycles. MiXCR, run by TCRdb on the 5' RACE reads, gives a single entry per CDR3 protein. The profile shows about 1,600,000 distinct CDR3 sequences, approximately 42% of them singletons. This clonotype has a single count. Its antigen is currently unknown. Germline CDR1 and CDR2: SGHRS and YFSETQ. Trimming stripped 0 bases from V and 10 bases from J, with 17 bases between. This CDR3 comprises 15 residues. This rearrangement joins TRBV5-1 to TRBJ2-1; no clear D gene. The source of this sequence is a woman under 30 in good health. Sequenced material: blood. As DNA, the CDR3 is TGCGCCAGCAGCTTGGATGGTTTCCCCCCCTACGAGCAGTTCTTC. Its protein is CASSLDGFPPYEQFF.